These T cell receptor beta chains were read from a single sample in a study of blood T cell repertoires in COVID-19. Clones were read by immunoSEQ multiplex PCR, and TCRdb kept only the in-frame ones, dropping some. The sample carries some 120,000 clones, over 80% recorded once. Input material: PBMCs or T cells enriched from blood (not recorded which). The receptors originated from a man aged 25-40 years who had recovered from COVID-19. The CDR3 runs from the conserved cysteine through the conserved F or W. Fields, in order: D gene, clone size, J gene, V gene, CDR3 DNA, CDR3 protein. D genes are given only for firm matches. Clone size is stated in some rows and not others, as once, few, many or a class when expanded.

>-|-|TRBJ1-1|TRBV2
TGTGCCAGCAGCCTCGAGGCGAACACTGAAGCTTTCTTT
CASSLEANTEAFF
>TRBD2|once|TRBJ2-3|TRBV18
TGTGCCAGCTCACCACCGTCTAGACTAGCGGGAGCCGGGAAAGATACGCAGTATTTT
CASSPPSRLAGAGKDTQYF
>TRBD2|-|TRBJ2-3|TRBV11-1
TGTGCCAGCAGCGTGCTAGCGGGAGAGTCGGCAGATACGCAGTATTTT
CASSVLAGESADTQYF
>TRBD2|-|TRBJ2-5|TRBV7-2
TGTGCCAGCAGCAGGGGCCTAGCGGGGGGTATTTCTTCAGAGACCCAGTACTTC
CASSRGLAGGISSETQYF
>-|-|TRBJ1-2|TRBV25-1
TGTGCCAGCAGTGAAAGCGATCTGGGGGCCTATGGCTACACCTTC
CASSESDLGAYGYTF
>TRBD2|-|TRBJ2-3|TRBV3-1/TRBV3-2
TGTGCCAGCAGCCACGCGGGAGTTTTCACAGATACGCAGTATTTT
CASSHAGVFTDTQYF
>-|-|TRBJ2-5|TRBV7-9
TGTGCCAGCAGCTTAAGCTTACGGGAGACCCAGTACTTC
CASSLSLRETQYF
>-|few|TRBJ1-5|TRBV6-5
TGTGCCAGCAGACCGACAAGAAGCAATCAGCCCCAGCATTTT
CASRPTRSNQPQHF
>TRBD2|-|TRBJ2-2|TRBV9
TGTGCCAGCAGCGTAGGGACTAGTTTATTCACCGGGGAGCTGTTTTTT
CASSVGTSLFTGELFF
>TRBD2|-|TRBJ2-1|TRBV25-1
TGTGCCAGCAGTGAGGGGGCTAGCGGGGGATACAATGAGCAGTTCTTC
CASSEGASGGYNEQFF
>TRBD1|-|TRBJ1-4|TRBV6-2/TRBV6-3
TGTGCCAGCAGTGCAGACAGGGGAAGGGAAAAACTGTTTTTT
CASSADRGREKLFF
>-|-|TRBJ1-3|TRBV27
TGTGCCAGCAGTTTAGAGGGAGGATCTGGAAACACCATATATTTT
CASSLEGGSGNTIYF
>TRBD1|-|TRBJ1-4|TRBV28
TGTGCCAGCAGTTGGGGACAGGGATTTGAAAAACTGTTTTTT
CASSWGQGFEKLFF
>TRBD2|-|TRBJ2-5|TRBV7-2
TGTGCCAGCGCGAGGCGGGAGATTAGGGAGACCCAGTACTTC
CASARREIRETQYF
>-|-|TRBJ1-6|TRBV27
TGTGCCAGCAGTTTAATCACAGGCGCCGATTCACCCCTCCACTTT
CASSLITGADSPLHF
>-|-|TRBJ1-2|TRBV12-3/TRBV12-4
TGTGCCAGCACTCTTGCAGGGAACTCGGGCTACACCTTC
CASTLAGNSGYTF
>TRBD1|-|TRBJ2-7|TRBV5-3
TGTGTCAGAAGCTCTTCCGTAGGGACAGGGAACTTCTACGAGCAGTACTTC
CVRSSSVGTGNFYEQYF
>-|-|TRBJ2-1|TRBV19
TGTGCCAGTACTCCGGGACAATGGGTAGGTGAGCAGTTCTTC
CASTPGQWVGEQFF
>-|-|TRBJ1-6|TRBV6-5
TGTGCCAGCAGGCCCGGACAGCGACTTAATTCACCCCTCCACTTT
CASRPGQRLNSPLHF
>-|-|TRBJ1-2|TRBV18
TGTGCCAGCTCACCAACCCGTGGAGATAACTATGGCTACACCTTC
CASSPTRGDNYGYTF
>TRBD2|few|TRBJ2-3|TRBV9
TGTGCCAGCAGCGTCTCCGGGAGCGGGGGAGATACGCAGTATTTT
CASSVSGSGGDTQYF
>-|-|TRBJ1-1|TRBV2
TGTGCCAGCAGTGAGAGGGAAGCTATGAACACTGAAGCTTTCTTT
CASSEREAMNTEAFF
>TRBD1|few|TRBJ1-5|TRBV6-5
TGTGCCAGCAGTTACGGGGGACAGGGAGGCCAGCCCCAGCATTTT
CASSYGGQGGQPQHF
>TRBD2|once|TRBJ2-1|TRBV11-2
TGTGCCAGCAGCGTACTAGCGGTTCTAGGGAACAATGAGCAGTTCTTC
CASSVLAVLGNNEQFF
>TRBD2|few|TRBJ2-5|TRBV6-1
TGTGCCAGCAGTGAAGCTAGCGGGGGGCAAGAGACCCAGTACTTC
CASSEASGGQETQYF
>TRBD1|-|TRBJ2-5|TRBV2
TGTGCCAGCAGTCCTGACAGGGGCCAAGAGACCCAGTACTTC
CASSPDRGQETQYF
>-|-|TRBJ2-3|TRBV9
TGTGCCAGCAGCGGCGGTCTAAGCACAGATACGCAGTATTTT
CASSGGLSTDTQYF
>-|-|TRBJ2-1|TRBV3-1/TRBV3-2
TGTGCCAGCAGCCAAGATTGGGACACTTACAATGAGCAGTTCTTC
CASSQDWDTYNEQFF
>-|once|TRBJ1-5|TRBV9
TGTGCCAGCAGCGCGGGAAATGGAGGGAATCAGCCCCAGCATTTT
CASSAGNGGNQPQHF
>TRBD2|-|TRBJ2-2|TRBV15
TGTGCCACCAGCAGAGAGGTCCAGCGGGGAAACACCGGGGAGCTGTTTTTT
CATSREVQRGNTGELFF
>-|-|TRBJ1-5|TRBV29-1
TGCAGCGTTGTCCTCGGTAGCGGTGGAAGCAATCAGCCCCAGCATTTT
CSVVLGSGGSNQPQHF
>TRBD2|-|TRBJ2-5|TRBV12-3/TRBV12-4
TGTGCCAGCAGTTTGAGCGGGAAAGAGACCCAGTACTTC
CASSLSGKETQYF
>-|once|TRBJ2-6|TRBV4-1
TGCGCCAGCAGCGAGGAGCGGGCGTACTCTGGGGCCAACGTCCTGACTTTC
CASSEERAYSGANVLTF
>-|-|TRBJ1-1|TRBV2
TGTGCCAGCAGGGGGCCCGGGTCTGAAGCTTTCTTT
CASRGPGSEAFF
>-|-|TRBJ1-2|TRBV9
TGTGCCAGCAGCGTCGCCCCCGAACAGGCCTATGGCTACACCTTC
CASSVAPEQAYGYTF
>TRBD2|-|TRBJ2-1|TRBV9
TGTGCCAGCAGCGTAGTGGGAACTAGCGGGAGGAATGAGCAGTTCTTC
CASSVVGTSGRNEQFF
>-|-|TRBJ2-1|TRBV5-1
TGCGCCAGCAGCTTCCAACAGATGACCTACAATGAGCAGTTCTTC
CASSFQQMTYNEQFF
>TRBD1|once|TRBJ1-1|TRBV30
TGTGCCTGGAGTAAAGGGGGCTTAAACACTGAAGCTTTCTTT
CAWSKGGLNTEAFF
>-|-|TRBJ2-5|TRBV19
TGTGCCAGTAGTATAGGGCAGGCGGGGACCCAGTACTTC
CASSIGQAGTQYF
>-|-|TRBJ1-3|TRBV18
TGTGCCAGCTCACCGGAACAGGGAAGCGGAAACACCATATATTTT
CASSPEQGSGNTIYF
>TRBD2|-|TRBJ2-3|TRBV9
TGTGCCAGCAGCGTAGCGGGAGGTCCAGATACGCAGTATTTT
CASSVAGGPDTQYF
>-|-|TRBJ2-4|TRBV10-3
TGTGCCATCAGCTCGACAGGGGAGGGAAACATTCAGTACTTC
CAISSTGEGNIQYF
>-|-|TRBJ2-2|TRBV19
TGTGCCAGTAGTATCCTCTTAGGAGTGGCCGGGGAGCTGTTTTTT
CASSILLGVAGELFF
>-|-|TRBJ2-1|TRBV25-1
TGTGCCAGCAGTGAATCCCCCGGGGGACGGCGCAGGGTCTTC
CASSESPGGRRRVF
>TRBD1|-|TRBJ2-2|TRBV18
TGTGCCAGCTCACGAGGGAGCCGACGGGGACAGGGGTCCGGGGAGCTGTTTTTT
CASSRGSRRGQGSGELFF
>-|-|TRBJ2-5|TRBV7-2
TGTGCCAGCAGTATTGGAGGGGTTGGGGAGACCCAGTACTTC
CASSIGGVGETQYF
>TRBD2|-|TRBJ2-3|TRBV7-2
TGTGCCAGCAGCTTAGGGGCTAGCGGGAGAAGGGCAGATACGCAGTATTTT
CASSLGASGRRADTQYF
>TRBD1|-|TRBJ1-1|TRBV7-9
TGTGCCAGCAGCTTACTTTTCCCGCCAGGGGGCAGGGGCACTGAAGCTTTCTTT
CASSLLFPPGGRGTEAFF
>-|once|TRBJ2-1|TRBV6-5
TGTGCCAGCAGCTCGTCGCGGCGGGGTGAGCAGTTCTTC
CASSSSRRGEQFF
>-|-|TRBJ1-1|TRBV5-1
TGCGCCAGCAGCCCGGTACAGGGCCCGGGCACTGAAGCTTTCTTT
CASSPVQGPGTEAFF
>TRBD1|-|TRBJ1-2|TRBV18
TGTGCCAGCTCACCAGGGACAGGGGAGTATGGCTACACCTTC
CASSPGTGEYGYTF
>TRBD1|-|TRBJ1-1|TRBV27
TGTGCCAGCAGTCCCGATACAGGGGGGGACACTGAAGCTTTCTTT
CASSPDTGGDTEAFF
>TRBD2|-|TRBJ2-2|TRBV2
TGTGCCAGCTCACGGGGACTAGCCACCGGGGAGCTGTTTTTT
CASSRGLATGELFF
>-|-|TRBJ1-4|TRBV28
TGTGCCAGCAGTTTCTCAGGTGAAAAACTGTTTTTT
CASSFSGEKLFF
>TRBD1|-|TRBJ1-1|TRBV2
TGTGCCAGCAAGGGGGCGCGTAACACTGAAGCTTTCTTT
CASKGARNTEAFF
>-|few|TRBJ2-7|TRBV5-1
TGCGCCAGCAGCTTGGCCGCAGGGTTCAACGAGCAGTACTTC
CASSLAAGFNEQYF
>-|-|TRBJ2-2|TRBV3-1/TRBV3-2
TGTGCCAGCAGCCAAGCTGGCCGCCCCAGGACCGGGGAGCTGTTTTTT
CASSQAGRPRTGELFF
>TRBD2|-|TRBJ2-7|TRBV4-1
TGCGCCAGCAGCCAAGATTATTTTTCTAGCGGGATCGACGAGCAGTACTTC
CASSQDYFSSGIDEQYF